This T cell receptor (beta chain) was found in a study of human T cells and chemical hapten exposure. General study points: Higher patch test scores went with higher counts of PT1 expanded TCRs.

Ten or more counts support this clonotype. Its specificity is unknown. Time point meaning: patch test 2, 6 weeks after DPC sensitization. Treatment noted: therapeutic diphenylcyclopropenone sensitization with weekly scalp DPC. TCRdb reanalysed the RACE reads using MiXCR and keeps one entry per CDR3 protein. Of about 400,000 distinct CDR3 sequences listed, around 6% are singletons. This clonotype was sampled from a woman younger than 35 with alopecia areata. Some clones in this sample may be carry-over from other donors' samples. The sequencing here drew on whole blood, taken in connection with sensitization to the hapten diphenylcyclopropenone (DPC).

Written as DNA, the CDR3 is TGCAGCGTTGCGGGACTAGCGGGGGTAGCTCAAGAGACCCAGTACTTC. Amino acid sequence: CSVAGLAGVAQETQYF. The chain has TRBV29-1 and TRBJ2-5, with 14 bases that match TRBD2. The CDR3 extends over 16 amino acids. V shed 4 bases, J shed 2 bases, and the junction held 6 bases outside the gene matches. Germline lookup yields CDR1 SQVTM and CDR2 ANQGSEA.